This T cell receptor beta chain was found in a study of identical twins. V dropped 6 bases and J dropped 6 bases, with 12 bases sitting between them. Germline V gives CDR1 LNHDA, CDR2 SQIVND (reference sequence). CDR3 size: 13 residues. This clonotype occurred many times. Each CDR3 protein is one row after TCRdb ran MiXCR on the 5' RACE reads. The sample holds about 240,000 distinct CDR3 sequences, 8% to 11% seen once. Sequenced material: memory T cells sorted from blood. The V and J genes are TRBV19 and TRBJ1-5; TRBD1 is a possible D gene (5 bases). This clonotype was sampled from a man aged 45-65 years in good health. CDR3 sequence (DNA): TGTGCCAGTAGGACCGGGGGGGTTCAGCCCCAGCATTTT. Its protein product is CASRTGGVQPQHF. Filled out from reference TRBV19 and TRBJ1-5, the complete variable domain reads DGGITQSPKYLFRKEGQNVTLSCEQNLNHDAMYWYRQDPGQGLRLIYYSQIVNDFQKGDIAEGYSVSREKKESFPLTVTSAQKNPTAFYLCASRTGGVQPQHFGDGTRLSIL.